This T cell receptor (beta chain) derives from a study of blood T cell repertoires in COVID-19. At the level of the study: COVID-19 samples from acute and convalescent phases originated in the United States, Italy and Spain. PBMCs, B-cell-depleted T cells, or T cells provided the cDNA or gDNA that made up the material.

This clone was observed a handful of times. The repertoire was sequenced with immunoSEQ multiplex PCR; TCRdb's copy has only in-frame clones and lacks some. The table shows approximately 260,000 clones, with around four fifths occurring only once. Per germline, CDR1 MDHEN and CDR2 SYDVKM. The CDR3 covers 13 residues. V lost 4 bases and J 9 bases, leaving 15 bases between the germline ends. The chain is built from TRBV28 and TRBJ1-2, with a tentative D call TRBD1 (6 bases). This receptor was taken from a man aged 55 to 70 who had recovered from COVID-19. The specimen sequenced was peripheral blood. The CDR3 DNA follows: TGTGCCAGCAGTTCAGGGCAGGGGTTACGCTACACCTTC. Translated, it gives CASSSGQGLRYTF.